This T cell receptor beta chain stems from a study of shared clonotypes between healthy human individuals. Study-wide results and caveats: Unshared clonotypes carried lower generation probabilities than those common to all four donors.

Only in-frame clones appear in the TCRdb table, and some are missing; sequencing was by immunoSEQ multiplex PCR. The repertoire has 900,000 to 1,200,000 clones, 75% to 80% of them found once; the top ten carry 0.55% to 0.7%. The junction had 12 bases not matched to a gene; V was cut back by 1 base and J by 5 bases. CDR3 length: 16 residues. Germline V CDR1 and CDR2: SGHRS, YFSETQ. This clone was seen a few times. Its matching antigen is unknown. The clonotype comes from a man aged 18 to 30 in good health. Some clones in this sample may be carry-over from other donors' samples. J is TRBJ2-7 and V is TRBV5-1, with 7 bases identical to TRBD1. The sample taken for sequencing was memory CD4+ T cells from PBMCs. The sample's subset: CD45RA-negative fraction. The CDR3, as DNA: TGCGCCAGCAGCTTGTGGATCTCGGACAGGCCCCACGAGCAGTACTTC. This sequence encodes CASSLWISDRPHEQYF.